This record covers a single TCR beta chain. The data originate from a study of technical replicates of blood from several donors. Measured with immunoSEQ multiplex PCR; TCRdb has only the in-frame clones, and not every one. The sample includes approximately 73,000 clones, 95% of them seen just once. Between the trimmed V and J ends, which lost 4 bases and 7 bases, there was a span of 16 bases. This CDR3 comprises 14 residues. CDR1 and CDR2 (germline): SNHLY, FYNNEI. Sequenced material: T cells isolated from PBMCs. This receptor was identified in a human donor in good health. The rearrangement joins TRBV2 to TRBJ1-2, with D uncertain. CDR3 region: CASSGYFRSPGYTF. In DNA, the CDR3 is TGTGCCAGCAGTGGTTACTTTCGAAGCCCTGGCTACACCTTC.